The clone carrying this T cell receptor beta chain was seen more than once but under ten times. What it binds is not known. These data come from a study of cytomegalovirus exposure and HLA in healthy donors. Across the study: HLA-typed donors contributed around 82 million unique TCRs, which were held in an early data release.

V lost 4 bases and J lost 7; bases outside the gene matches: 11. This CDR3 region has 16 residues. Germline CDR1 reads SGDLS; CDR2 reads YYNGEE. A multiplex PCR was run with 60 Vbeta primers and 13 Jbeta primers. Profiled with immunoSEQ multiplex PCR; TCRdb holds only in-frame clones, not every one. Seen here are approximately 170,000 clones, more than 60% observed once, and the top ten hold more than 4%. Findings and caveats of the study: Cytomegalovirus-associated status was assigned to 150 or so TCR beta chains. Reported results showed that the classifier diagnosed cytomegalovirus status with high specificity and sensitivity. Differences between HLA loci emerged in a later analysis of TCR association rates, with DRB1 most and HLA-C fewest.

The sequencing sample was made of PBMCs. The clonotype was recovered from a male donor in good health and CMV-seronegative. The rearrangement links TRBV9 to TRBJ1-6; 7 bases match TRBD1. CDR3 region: CASSPGTASGNSPLHF. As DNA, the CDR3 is TGTGCCAGCAGCCCTGGGACAGCCTCGGGAAATTCACCCCTCCACTTT. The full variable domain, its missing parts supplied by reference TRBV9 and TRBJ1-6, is DSGVTQTPKHLITATGQRVTLRCSPRSGDLSVYWYQQSLDQGLQFLIQYYNGEERAKGNILERFSAQQFPDLHSELNLSSLELGDSALYFCASSPGTASGNSPLHFGNGTRLTVT.